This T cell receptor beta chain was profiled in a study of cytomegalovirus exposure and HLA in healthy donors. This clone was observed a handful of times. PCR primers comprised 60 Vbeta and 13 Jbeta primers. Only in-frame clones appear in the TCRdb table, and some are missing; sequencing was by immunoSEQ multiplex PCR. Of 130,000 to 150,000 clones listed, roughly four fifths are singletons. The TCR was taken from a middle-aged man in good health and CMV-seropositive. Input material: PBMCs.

Here the CDR3 DNA reads TGTGCCAGCAGCTTAAACGGAGCGGGACGAGATGGGGATACGCAGTATTTT. Translated: CASSLNGAGRDGDTQYF. The rearrangement joins TRBV7-3 to TRBJ2-3; 7 bases line up with TRBD2. J was trimmed by 6 bases and V by 1 base; bases with no gene match: 13. CDR3 length: 17 amino acids. Germline V gene lookup returns CDR1 SGHTA and CDR2 FQGTGA.